This TCR beta chain emerged from a study of patients and donors after allogeneic stem cell transplantation. Germline loops: CDR1 SGHTA, CDR2 FQGTGA. V was pared by 5 bases and J by 4 bases, with 7 bases of the junction left unmatched. CDR3 length: 15 amino acids. Using its own MiXCR run on the RT-PCR reads, TCRdb lists one record per CDR3 protein. Here the sample spans about 400,000 distinct CDR3 sequences, under 20% being singletons. V usage is TRBV7-3 and J usage is TRBJ2-1; 8 nucleotides line up with TRBD2. The sequenced material came from blood, either unsorted or a sorted T cell fraction (not recorded which). The receptor comes from a human donor who was either an allogeneic HSCT recipient or a stem cell or donor lymphocyte infusion donor (not recorded which). It is not recorded whose cells these are; they may come from a transplant donor. This CDR3 is CASSHTGGVYNEQFF. The CDR3 DNA follows: TGTGCCAGCAGCCACACGGGGGGGGTGTACAATGAGCAGTTCTTC.